Included here is one T cell receptor (beta chain) sequence, with context. Its cognate antigen is unknown. This CDR3 has 15 amino acids. Germline V lookup: CDR1 LGHDT, CDR2 YNNKEL (reference sequence). The V and J ends lost 4 bases and 1 base respectively, with 8 bases between them. The sample is drawn from a study of blood T cells in healthy people across ages. Study-wide results and limits: A roughly linear age-dependent decrease characterized TCR beta diversity per million T cells.

Ranging in age from roughly 6 to 95, the donors were healthy Caucasian individuals from Russia. With each sample, at least 5 micrograms of total RNA were extracted. A second PCR of 7 to 11 cycles used a sample-barcoded 5' primer and a J-beta primer mix. TCRdb analysed the 5' RACE reads with MiXCR anew, one entry per CDR3 protein. There are about 1.4 million distinct CDR3 sequences in the sample; approximately 60% occur only once, and over 6.5% lies in the top ten. The clonotype originates from a young man in good health. The chain employs TRBV3-1 and TRBJ1-6; D gene unclear. Sequenced sample: blood. The CDR3, as DNA: TGTGCCAGCAGCCCCCAAGGGTCCTATAATTCACCCCTCCACTTT. This codes for CASSPQGSYNSPLHF.